This TCR beta chain appears in the sequencing data of a study of blood T cell repertoires in COVID-19. At the level of the study: Samples taken during acute and convalescent COVID-19 were collected in the United States, Italy and Spain.

Study processing details: Counts of nucleated cells, estimated from reference gene primer amplification, were obtained. Here immunoSEQ multiplex PCR was the method, and the copy in TCRdb shows in-frame clones only, minus some. D and trimming were read from the DNA, whereas the V and J calls and clone size are those reported in that table. The sample yields around 62,000 clones, approximately 90% seen once. Recruits, aged roughly 18 to 95 years, lived in 24 US areas. Assignment of participants to cohorts was predicated upon participant-reported clinical history. Germline V gene data show CDR1 as MNHEY and CDR2 as SVGAGI. CDR3 length: 14 amino acids. V lost 11 bases, J lost 4 bases, and 18 bases lay in between.

The V call is TRBV6-5, the J call TRBJ2-1, with D possibly TRBD2 on 6 matching bases. The sequence was obtained from a woman in her thirties or forties who had recovered from COVID-19. The sample consisted of PBMCs or T cells enriched from blood (not recorded which). CDR3 in amino acids: CACSRVGGYNEQFF. The CDR3, as DNA: TGTGCCTGCTCGCGGGTGGGGGGTTACAATGAGCAGTTCTTC.